This TCR beta chain was recorded in a study of vaccination effects on CD4 cells after COVID-19. Notes on the study in general: Marked clonal contraction was seen in infection- and vaccine-induced clones late after vaccination.

Using immunoSEQ multiplex PCR, the repertoire was profiled, and TCRdb retains in-frame clones only, with some absent. The sample contains 50,000 to 60,000 clones, roughly 70% of which appear only once. J lost 4 bases, V lost 4 bases, and 8 bases had no gene match. The CDR3 runs to 15 residues. Germline V gives CDR1 SGHDT, CDR2 YYEEEE. Viral peptide pool expansion of antigen-specific CD4+ T cells preceded sequencing in the ViraFEST assay. With about ten days of culture completed, CD4+ T cells were isolated. Vaccine recipients had no previous SARS-CoV-2 infection; their nucleocapsid antibodies were negative. PBMC cultures contained about 2 million cells per well, about 11 IU/ml IL-2 and 10 ug/ml peptides. A half-medium replacement with IL-2 medium was carried out on days 3 and 7. This clone was counted a few times. As yet, its antigen is unknown.

This sequence was found in a human donor who received a COVID-19 vaccine. The chain joins TRBV5-6 to TRBJ1-1; 9 nucleotides agree with TRBD1. The sample consisted of CD4+ T cells from PBMCs cultured with SARS-CoV-2 spike peptides, taken before COVID-19 vaccination. Here the CDR3 DNA reads TGTGCCAGCAGCCGACCGACAGGGGGGGGCACTGAAGCTTTCTTT. It yields the protein CASSRPTGGGTEAFF.